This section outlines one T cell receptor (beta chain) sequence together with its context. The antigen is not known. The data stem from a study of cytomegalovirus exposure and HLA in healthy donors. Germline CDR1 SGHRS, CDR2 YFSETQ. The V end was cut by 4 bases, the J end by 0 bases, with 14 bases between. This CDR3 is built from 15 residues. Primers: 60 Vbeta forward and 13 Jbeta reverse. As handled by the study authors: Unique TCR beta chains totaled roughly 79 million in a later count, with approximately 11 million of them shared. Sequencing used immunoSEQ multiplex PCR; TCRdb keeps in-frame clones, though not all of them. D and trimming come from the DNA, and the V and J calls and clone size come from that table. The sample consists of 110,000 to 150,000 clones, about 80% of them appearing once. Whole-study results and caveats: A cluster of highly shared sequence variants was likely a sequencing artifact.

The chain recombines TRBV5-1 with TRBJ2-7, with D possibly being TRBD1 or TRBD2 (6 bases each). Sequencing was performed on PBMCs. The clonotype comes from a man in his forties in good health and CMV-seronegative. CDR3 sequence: CASSLGGSSSYEQYF. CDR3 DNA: TGCGCCAGCAGCCTGGGGGGCAGCAGCTCCTACGAGCAGTACTTC. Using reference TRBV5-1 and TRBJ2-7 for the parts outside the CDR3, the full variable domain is KAGVTQTPRYLIKTRGQQVTLSCSPISGHRSVSWYQQTPGQGLQFLFEYFSETQRNKGNFPGRFSGRQFSNSRSEMNVSTLELGDSALYLCASSLGGSSSYEQYFGPGTRLTVT.